These T cell receptor beta chains were read from a single sample in a study of blood T cells in healthy people across ages. Each CDR3 protein gets one entry after TCRdb re-called the 5' RACE reads with MiXCR. The sample has about 570,000 distinct CDR3 sequences; about 25% are singletons. The sequenced sample consisted of blood. These receptors all come from a woman aged 65 to 85 in good health. CDR3s include the opening cysteine and the closing phenylalanine or tryptophan. Each record gives: J gene, clone size, D gene, V gene, CDR3 DNA, CDR3 protein. The D gene is left open where the match is weak. Rows may omit the clone size; those that give it use once, few, many or a size class.

j_call: TRBJ2-3
clone_size: NA
d_call: NA
v_call: TRBV7-2
cdr3_nt: TGTGCCAGCAGCCCGGGTACGGGGCGCCCAGATACGCAGTATTTT
cdr3_aa: CASSPGTGRPDTQYF

j_call: TRBJ1-3
clone_size: NA
d_call: NA
v_call: TRBV6-1
cdr3_nt: TGTGCCAGCACTCTAGGGGACCCCTACCGAGGTGACACCATATATTTT
cdr3_aa: CASTLGDPYRGDTIYF

j_call: TRBJ1-2
clone_size: NA
d_call: NA
v_call: TRBV11-2
cdr3_nt: TGTGCCAGCAGCTTTTCAGGGATGCACTATGGCTACACCTTC
cdr3_aa: CASSFSGMHYGYTF

j_call: TRBJ2-7
clone_size: few
d_call: NA
v_call: TRBV5-6
cdr3_nt: TGTGCCAGCAGCTCCCTCGGGACACCCGTCTCCTACGAGCAGTACTTC
cdr3_aa: CASSSLGTPVSYEQYF

j_call: TRBJ1-4
clone_size: NA
d_call: NA
v_call: TRBV18
cdr3_nt: TGTGCCAGCTCACCGGGCCGAGAACTCGAAAAACTGTTTTTT
cdr3_aa: CASSPGRELEKLFF

j_call: TRBJ1-2
clone_size: NA
d_call: TRBD1
v_call: TRBV9
cdr3_nt: TGTGCCAGCAGCACGACAGGGCGAGGCTACACCTTC
cdr3_aa: CASSTTGRGYTF

j_call: TRBJ2-4
clone_size: NA
d_call: NA
v_call: TRBV24-1
cdr3_nt: TGTGCCACCAGTGACCCCCGCAGGCCGGGAAACATTCAGTACTTC
cdr3_aa: CATSDPRRPGNIQYF

j_call: TRBJ2-3
clone_size: NA
d_call: NA
v_call: TRBV29-1
cdr3_nt: TGCAGCGTTGTGGCTAGCATGGGCACAGATACGCAGTATTTT
cdr3_aa: CSVVASMGTDTQYF

j_call: TRBJ2-3
clone_size: few
d_call: NA
v_call: TRBV3-1
cdr3_nt: TGTGCCAGCAGCCAGGCAGATACGCAGTGTTTT
cdr3_aa: CASSQADTQCF

j_call: TRBJ1-4
clone_size: many
d_call: NA
v_call: TRBV6-6
cdr3_nt: TGTGCCAGCAGCCCCCCGGGGGGAAAACTGTTTTTT
cdr3_aa: CASSPPGGKLFF

j_call: TRBJ1-3
clone_size: few
d_call: NA
v_call: TRBV9
cdr3_nt: TGTGCCAGCAGCTCCGGACGGAGCTCTGGAAACACCATATATTTT
cdr3_aa: CASSSGRSSGNTIYF

j_call: TRBJ1-1
clone_size: few
d_call: TRBD1
v_call: TRBV10-3
cdr3_nt: TGTGCCATCAGTGAACAGGGGGGGGACACTGAAGCTTTCTTT
cdr3_aa: CAISEQGGDTEAFF

j_call: TRBJ1-4
clone_size: NA
d_call: NA
v_call: TRBV20-1
cdr3_nt: TGCGGAGGGGTCGGTTCAACTAATGAAAAACTGTTTTTT
cdr3_aa: CGGVGSTNEKLFF

j_call: TRBJ2-5
clone_size: NA
d_call: NA
v_call: TRBV12-3/TRBV12-4
cdr3_nt: TGTGCCAGCAGTTCAGTGAGCCAAGAGACCCAGTACTTC
cdr3_aa: CASSSVSQETQYF

j_call: TRBJ2-5
clone_size: NA
d_call: TRBD2
v_call: TRBV6-2/TRBV6-3
cdr3_nt: TGTGCCAGCAGTCGCAATGGGGCGGGGGGGCAAGAGACCCAGTACTTC
cdr3_aa: CASSRNGAGGQETQYF

j_call: TRBJ2-6
clone_size: NA
d_call: NA
v_call: TRBV2
cdr3_nt: TGTGCCAGCAGTGAAGGACAGAATAAAGCTGGGGCCAACGTCCTGACTTTC
cdr3_aa: CASSEGQNKAGANVLTF

j_call: TRBJ1-1
clone_size: NA
d_call: NA
v_call: TRBV7-9
cdr3_nt: TGTGCCGGAGAACTATCTAGGGGAGTAGGTACTGAAGCTTTCTTT
cdr3_aa: CAGELSRGVGTEAFF